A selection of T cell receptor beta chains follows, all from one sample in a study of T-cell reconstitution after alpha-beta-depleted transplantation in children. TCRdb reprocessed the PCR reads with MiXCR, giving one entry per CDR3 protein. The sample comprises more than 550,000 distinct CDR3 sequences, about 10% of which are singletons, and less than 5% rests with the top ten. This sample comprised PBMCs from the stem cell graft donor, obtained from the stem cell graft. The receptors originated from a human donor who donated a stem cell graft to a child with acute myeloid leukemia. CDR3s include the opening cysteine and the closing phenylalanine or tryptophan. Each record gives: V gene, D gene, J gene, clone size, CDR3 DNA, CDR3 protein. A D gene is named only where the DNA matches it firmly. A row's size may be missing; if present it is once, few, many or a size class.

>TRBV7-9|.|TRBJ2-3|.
TGTGCCAGCAGCTTCCCCTACGGAGACACAGATACGCAGTATTTT
CASSFPYGDTDTQYF
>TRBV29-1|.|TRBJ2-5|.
TGCAGCGTTGATTGGGTGTATAGTCCGGGGACCCAGTACTTC
CSVDWVYSPGTQYF
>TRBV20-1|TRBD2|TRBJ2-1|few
TGCAGTGCCACCGGGACTAGCGGGAGGGGCAATGAGCAGTTCTTC
CSATGTSGRGNEQFF
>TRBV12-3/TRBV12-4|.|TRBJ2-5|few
TGTGCCAGCAGTTTAGATTATCCAGGGCAGTCACAAGAGACCCAGTACTTC
CASSLDYPGQSQETQYF
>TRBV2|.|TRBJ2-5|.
TGTGCCAGCAGGGGCACCGGGATAGAGACCCAGTACTTC
CASRGTGIETQYF
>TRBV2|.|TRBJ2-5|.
TGTGCCAGCTGGGTCCCTCGGGGCGAACAAGAGACCCAGTACTTC
CASWVPRGEQETQYF
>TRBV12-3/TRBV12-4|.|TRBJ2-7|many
TGTGCCACCGCGGAGAGGCCAACCTACGAGCAGTACTTC
CATAERPTYEQYF
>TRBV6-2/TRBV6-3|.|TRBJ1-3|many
TGTGCCAGCAGTTACGCCAGGACCTCTGGAAACACCATATATTTT
CASSYARTSGNTIYF
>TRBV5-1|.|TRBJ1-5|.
TGCGCCAGCAGCTTTCATCAGCCCCAGCATTTT
CASSFHQPQHF
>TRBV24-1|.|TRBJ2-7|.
TGTGCCACCAGTGATTCCCGGACAGCGGCCTACGAGCAGTACTTC
CATSDSRTAAYEQYF
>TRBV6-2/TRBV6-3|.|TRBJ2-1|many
TGTGCCAGCATTGCACAAAACTACAATGAGCAGTTCTTC
CASIAQNYNEQFF
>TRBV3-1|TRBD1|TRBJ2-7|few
TGTGCCAGCAGCCAGGCGGACAGGACAAACGACTACGAGCAGTACTTC
CASSQADRTNDYEQYF
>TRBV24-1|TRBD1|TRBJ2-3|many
TGTGCCACCACCGGGACAGGAGACACAGATACGCAGTATTTT
CATTGTGDTDTQYF
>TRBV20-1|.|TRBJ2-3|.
TGCAGTGCTCCTCCGACTGATACGCAGTATTTT
CSAPPTDTQYF
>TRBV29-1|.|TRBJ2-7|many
TGCAGCGTTGCTATTGAGCAGTGGGAGGCCTACGAGCAGTACTTC
CSVAIEQWEAYEQYF
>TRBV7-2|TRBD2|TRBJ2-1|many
TGTGCCAGCAGCTCGAGCGGGAACCCTTACAATGAGCAGTTCTTC
CASSSSGNPYNEQFF
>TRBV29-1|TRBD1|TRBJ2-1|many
TGCAGCGACAGGGGTTCTTCCTACAATGAGCAGTTCTTC
CSDRGSSYNEQFF
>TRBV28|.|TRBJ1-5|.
TGTGCCAGCAGTTTAAGGGAGCAGCCCCAGCATTTT
CASSLREQPQHF
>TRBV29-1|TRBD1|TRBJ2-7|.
TGCAGCGTTGAAGGGGCGCTGGACAGGGCCAACGAGCAGTACTTC
CSVEGALDRANEQYF
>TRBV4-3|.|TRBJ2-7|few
TGCGCCAGCAGCCAAGGTCCGACAGGCCCTCTGGCCTACGAGCAGTACTTC
CASSQGPTGPLAYEQYF
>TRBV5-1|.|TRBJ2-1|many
TGCGCCAGCAGCTACCTCAGCTCCTACAATGAGCAGTTCTTC
CASSYLSSYNEQFF
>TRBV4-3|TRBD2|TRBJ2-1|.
TGCGCCAGCAGCCAAGGTATCCTAGCGGGATCCTACAATGAGCAGTTCTTC
CASSQGILAGSYNEQFF
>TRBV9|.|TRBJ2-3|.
TGTGCCAGCACCTTAAGTGTGGGTCGAACACCAGATGCGCAGTATTTT
CASTLSVGRTPDAQYF
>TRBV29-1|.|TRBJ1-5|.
TGCAGCGTTGTAGTTAATAGCAATCAGCCCCAGCATTTT
CSVVVNSNQPQHF
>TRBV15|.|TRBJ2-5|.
TGTGCCACCAGCATCTTCCCCGGGGGGCGGGAAGAGACCCAGTACTTC
CATSIFPGGREETQYF
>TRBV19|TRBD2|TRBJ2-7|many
TGTGCCAGTAGTGTTTTAGCGGGATCGTCCTACGAGCAGTACTTC
CASSVLAGSSYEQYF
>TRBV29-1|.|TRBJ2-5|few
TGCAGCGTTGAATCGGGGAAGACCCAGTACTTC
CSVESGKTQYF
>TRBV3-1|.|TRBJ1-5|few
TGTGCCAGCAGCCAAGAGCGAGGGGAAAATCAGCCCCAGCATTTT
CASSQERGENQPQHF
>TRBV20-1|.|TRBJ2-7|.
TGCAGTGCTAGAGACGCCCGTTCGGCAGGGGCCTACTACGAGCAGTACTTC
CSARDARSAGAYYEQYF
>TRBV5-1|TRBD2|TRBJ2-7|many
TGCGCCAGCAGCTGGGACGGGAGGGCCTACGAGCAGTACTTC
CASSWDGRAYEQYF
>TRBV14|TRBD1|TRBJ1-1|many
TGTGCCAGCAGCCAAAACCTTGGACAGGGGGCGGGTGAAGCTTTCTTT
CASSQNLGQGAGEAFF
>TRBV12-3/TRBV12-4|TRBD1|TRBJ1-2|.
TGTGCCAGCACTTTCGGGACAGCCAACTATGGCTACACCTTC
CASTFGTANYGYTF
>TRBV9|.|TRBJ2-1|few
TGTGCCAGCAGCGAGACCGTAAAATCCTACAATGAGCAGTTCTTC
CASSETVKSYNEQFF
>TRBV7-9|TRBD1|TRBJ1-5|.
TGTGCCAGCAGCCGTCAGGGGGCGGACAATCAGCCCCAGCATTTT
CASSRQGADNQPQHF
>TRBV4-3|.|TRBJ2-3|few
TGCGCCAGCAGCCAAGATGGAGGTTACACAGATACGCAGTATTTT
CASSQDGGYTDTQYF
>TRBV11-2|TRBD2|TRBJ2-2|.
TGTGCCAGCAGCAACAACCCCGGGACTAGCGATAGGGGCGGGGAGCTGTTTTTT
CASSNNPGTSDRGGELFF
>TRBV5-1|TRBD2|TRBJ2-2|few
TGCGCCAGCAGCTTGGGGGGACTAGCGAACACCGGGGAGCTGTTTTTT
CASSLGGLANTGELFF
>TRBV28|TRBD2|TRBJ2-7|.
TGTGCCAGCAGTGTTGTCGGGAGGGCCTCCTACGAGCAGTACTTC
CASSVVGRASYEQYF
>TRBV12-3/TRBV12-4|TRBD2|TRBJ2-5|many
TGTGCCAGCAGTTTAGGACTAGCGGGAGTTTCAGAGACCCAGTACTTC
CASSLGLAGVSETQYF
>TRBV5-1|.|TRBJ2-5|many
TGCGCCAGCAGCTTGGGTCTAGGGCGAGCGATGGAGACCCAGTACTTC
CASSLGLGRAMETQYF
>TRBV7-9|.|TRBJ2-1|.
TGTGCCAGCAGCTTCGGGACCCGGAACCACAATGAGCAGTTCTTC
CASSFGTRNHNEQFF
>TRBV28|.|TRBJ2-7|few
TGTGCCAGCAGCCCGACCTTCTACGAGCAGTACTTC
CASSPTFYEQYF
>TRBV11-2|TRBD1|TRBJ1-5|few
TGTGCCAGCAGCTTACCCTCGGACAGGCCCTACGGCAATCAGCCCCAGCATTTT
CASSLPSDRPYGNQPQHF
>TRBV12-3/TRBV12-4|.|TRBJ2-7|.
TGTGCCAGCAGTTTTGATAGGGAGCAGTACTTC
CASSFDREQYF
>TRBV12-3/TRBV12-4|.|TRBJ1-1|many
TGTGCCAGCAGTTTGCGGCCGATGAACACTGAAGCTTTCTTT
CASSLRPMNTEAFF
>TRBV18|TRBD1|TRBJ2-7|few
TGTGCCAGCTCACCAGGGGCAGGGGGTGGCGAGCAGTACTTC
CASSPGAGGGEQYF
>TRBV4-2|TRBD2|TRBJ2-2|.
TGTGCCAGCAGCCAGGCCGGACTAGCGGGATACACCGGGGAGCTGTTTTTT
CASSQAGLAGYTGELFF